The 10 T cell receptor beta chains reported below all come from one sample, sequenced in a study of blood T cells in healthy people across ages. A second roughly 6 to 11 cycle PCR used barcoded and J-beta primers. A single record per CDR3 protein comes from TCRdb applying MiXCR to the 5' RACE reads. Of 780,000 or so distinct CDR3 sequences in the sample, more than 55% are singletons; the top ten hold around 25%. The sequenced material came from blood. Receptors originate from a middle-aged man in good health.

The table lists this clonotype with a few counts. V is TRBV29-1 and J is TRBJ2-1; a possible D gene is TRBD1 (6 bases). CDR1 is SQVTM and CDR2 is ANQGSEA in the germline V gene. The CDR3 has 14 residues. With 5 bases removed from V and 0 bases from J, the gap between germline ends came to 11 bases. The CDR3 here is CSVSTGLSYNEQFF. The CDR3 DNA is TGCAGCGTTTCGACAGGCCTCTCCTACAATGAGCAGTTCTTC.

This clonotype has just a few counts. The chain combines TRBV6-2 or TRBV6-3 with TRBJ2-7; D is possibly TRBD2 (6 bases). V shed 4 bases and J shed 3 bases, with 16 bases lying between them. Germline loops: CDR1 MNHEY, CDR2 SVGEGT. The CDR3 is made up of 15 amino acids. The CDR3 DNA reads as TGTGCCAGCAGTTCTAGCGTGGGACCGATCTACGAGCAGTACTTC. Protein: CASSSSVGPIYEQYF.

The chain couples TRBV9 to TRBJ1-1; D gene uncertain. This CDR3 region has 15 residues. Germline CDR1 is SGDLS and CDR2 is YYNGEE. V was shortened by 5 bases and J by 5 bases, with 19 bases between the two germline ends. The CDR3 nucleotides are TGTGCCAGCAGTCAAGGGTCCCTGGGCCTAACTGAAGCTTTCTTT. This translates into CASSQGSLGLTEAFF.

This clonotype was counted only a few times. V and J are TRBV7-3 and TRBJ2-7, with unresolved D. V was shortened by 2 bases and J by 0 bases, with 11 bases between the two germline ends. From germline, CDR1 is SGHTA and CDR2 FQGTGA. The length of the CDR3 is 15 residues. In DNA form, the CDR3 reads TGTGCCAGCAGCTTACGGGCTAGTTCCTCCTACGAGCAGTACTTC. Translation gives CASSLRASSSYEQYF. Together with reference TRBV7-3 and TRBJ2-7, the CDR3 gives the full variable domain: GAGVSQTPSNKVTEKGKYVELRCDPISGHTALYWYRQSLGQGPEFLIYFQGTGAADDSGLPNDRFFAVRPEGSVSTLKIQRTERGDSAVYLCASSLRASSSYEQYFGPGTRLTVT.

For this clonotype: One end of the junction varies from germline; a read error may be responsible. This chain joins TRBV6-6 and TRBJ1-1; D uncertain. Germline V gives CDR1 MNHNY, CDR2 SVGAGI (reference sequence). The CDR3 covers 13 residues. The CDR3 bases are TGTGCCTGCAGTTACTCTTGGAGCACTGAAGCTTTCTTT. Residues: CACSYSWSTEAFF.

In this sample, this clonotype turned up a few times. The chain is built from TRBV6-5 and TRBJ2-4; weak D call: TRBD2 (6 bases). The end of the DNA is better explained by TRBJ2-7, so the J call may be wrong. Germline V gene data show CDR1 as MNHEY and CDR2 as SVGAGI. The CDR3 has 14 amino acids. The CDR3 nucleotides are TGTGCCAGCAGGGCTAGCGCGGCATTCTACGAGCAGTACTTC. This gives the protein CASRASAAFYEQYF.

Notes on this clonotype: Compared with germline, one end of the junction differs, possibly owing to a read error. The chain recombines TRBV7-2 with TRBJ2-7; a weak D match, TRBD2 (6 bases). Germline loops: CDR1 SGHTA, CDR2 FQGNSA. The CDR3 totals 16 residues. The CDR3 reads CASRHTSSGGSCEQYF. The DNA of the CDR3 is TGTGCCAGCAGACATACTAGCAGTGGGGGTTCCTGCGAGCAGTACTTC.

This chain uses TRBV20-1 with TRBJ2-3; D may be TRBD2 (5 bases). The V end was cut by 4 bases, the J end by 4 bases, with 18 bases between. Germline-derived CDR1 and CDR2 are DFQATT and SNEGSKA (reference sequence). The CDR3 is made up of 15 amino acids. CDR3 coding DNA: TGCAGTGCTAAGACCGGGATAAACTCCGCAGATACGCAGTATTTT. Translated: CSAKTGINSADTQYF.

V gene TRBV4-1 combines with J gene TRBJ2-1; weak D call: TRBD1 (6 bases). Trimming pared 1 base from V and 7 bases from J, leaving 20 bases between. In germline, CDR1 is MGHRA, CDR2 YSYEKL. This CDR3 spans 17 amino acids. The CDR3: CASSQAPTWGQGNEQFF. CDR3 DNA sequence: TGCGCCAGCAGCCAAGCCCCAACGTGGGGGCAAGGTAATGAGCAGTTCTTC.

The chain carries TRBV7-2 and TRBJ2-5, with 10 bases aligning to TRBD1. Trimming removed 4 bases from V and 4 bases from J; junction bases left unmatched: 6. The CDR3 extends over 15 amino acids. Germline V gene data show CDR1 as SGHTA and CDR2 as FQGNSA. CDR3 sequence reads: CASSSRDRGRETQYF. The CDR3 nucleotides read TGTGCCAGCAGCTCCCGGGACAGGGGTCGAGAGACCCAGTACTTC.